The T cell receptor beta chain under discussion was sequenced for a study of shared clonotypes between healthy human individuals. About the research overall: CD4 naive cells filled three plates per donor, CD4 memory three, CD8 naive two and CD8 memory one. Whole-study results and caveats: Clonotypes shared by all four sorted-subset donors had higher generation probabilities than non-shared clonotypes. Shared clonotypes: about 4.6% naive CD4, roughly 3.5% naive CD8, 2.3% memory CD4, roughly 0.4% memory CD8.

Sequencing used immunoSEQ multiplex PCR; TCRdb keeps in-frame clones, though not all of them. This sample carries millions of clones, 90% to 95% of them seen once, and the ten largest clones take around 0.15%. The length of the CDR3 is 16 residues. Germline CDR1 reads MDHEN; CDR2 reads SYDVKM. V was clipped by 7 bases and J by 1 base; unmatched bases: 10. Comments on this clone: Its antigen is unknown.

The rearrangement joins TRBV28 to TRBJ2-4, with TRBD2 matching over 7 bases. The sequence was obtained from a man between 18 and 35 years old in good health. The material sequenced was naive CD4+ T cells sorted from blood. Indicated subset: CD45RA+ positively selected. CDR3 protein: CASTPGGARAKNIQYF. The CDR3 DNA is TGTGCCAGCACCCCGGGGGGAGCACGGGCCAAAAACATTCAGTACTTC.